The text below deals with one T cell receptor (beta chain). Data came from immunoSEQ multiplex PCR; TCRdb stores just in-frame clones and leaves some out. The table has some 49,000 clones, about 90% seen once. Trimming cost V 4 bases and J 4 bases; bases outside gene matches: 3. Germline V gene lookup returns CDR1 SQVTM and CDR2 ANQGSEA. The CDR3 loop spans 12 amino acids. The source of the sample is a study of PD-L1 blockade in urothelial cancer. Looking at the study overall: Every 3 weeks, patients received intravenous atezolizumab 1,200 mg, beginning 2014. Blood drawn 3 weeks (second dose) and 6 weeks after treatment start was analyzed.

The rearrangement links TRBV29-1 to TRBJ2-5, with TRBD1 identical over 7 bases. This TCR was recovered from a man in his 60s with urothelial cancer. The source material was PBMCs, sampled around atezolizumab (anti-PD-L1) treatment. CDR3 region: CSVVSGGETQYF. The CDR3 nucleotides read TGCAGCGTTGTTTCAGGGGGAGAGACCCAGTACTTC.